This TCR beta chain derives from a study of human T cells and chemical hapten exposure. The CDR3 extends over 13 amino acids. V lost 4 bases and J lost 8; bases outside the gene matches: 4. Germline lookup yields CDR1 MNHNY and CDR2 SVGAGI (reference sequence). TCRdb used MiXCR to reprocess the RACE reads, holding one entry per CDR3 protein. The table shows under 70,000 distinct CDR3 sequences, with about 11% occurring only once. This clonotype was seen ten or more times. Time point meaning: pre-sensitization, week 0. The treatment: therapeutic diphenylcyclopropenone sensitization with weekly scalp DPC.

The chain uses TRBV6-6 and TRBJ1-4; 7 nucleotides align to TRBD1. The specimen was whole blood, collected in connection with sensitization to the hapten diphenylcyclopropenone (DPC). This clonotype originated in a woman aged 40 to 55 with alopecia areata. Some clones in this sample may be carry-over from other donors' samples. For the CDR3, the DNA is TGTGCCAGCAGTTCAAGGACAGGCGAAAAACTGTTTTTT. Protein: CASSSRTGEKLFF.